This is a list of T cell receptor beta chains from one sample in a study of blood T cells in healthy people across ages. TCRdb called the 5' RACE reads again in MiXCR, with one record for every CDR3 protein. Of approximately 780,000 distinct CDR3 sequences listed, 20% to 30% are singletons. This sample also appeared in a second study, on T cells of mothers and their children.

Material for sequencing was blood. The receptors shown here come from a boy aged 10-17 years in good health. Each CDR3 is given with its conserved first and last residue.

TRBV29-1	CSVESVSSYEQYF
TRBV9	CASSVAHGSYEQYF
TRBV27	CASRPHRTGVVNTEAFF
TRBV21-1	CASSNRTYRDRRQEKLFF
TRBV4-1	CASSPIEGKNTEAFF
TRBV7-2	CASSLNRGNTGELFF
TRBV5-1	CASSQTPTDTQYF
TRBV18	CASSATGTASGNTIYF
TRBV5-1	CANSTGLGGDTQYF
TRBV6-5	CASSYSTGTLNIQYF
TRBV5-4	CASSLAGGEGNEQFF
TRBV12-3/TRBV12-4	CASRTGTENTEAFF
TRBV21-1	CASSTSRDRGIDTQYF
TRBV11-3	CASSSRDRGTGELFF
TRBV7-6	CASSSRQGAGANVLTF
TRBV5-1	CASSLAGTVSYEQYF
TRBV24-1	CATSGAGYNEQFF
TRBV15	CATSRDPFGRRGTDTQYF
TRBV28	CASSSLRGEQFF
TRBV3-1	CASEIAGGEQYF
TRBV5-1	CASSLGALSNPIYGYTF
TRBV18	CASSPQGTRKNEQFF
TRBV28	CASNPTGSSNYGYTF
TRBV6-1	CASSEEIWTEGDTQYF
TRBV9	CASSEGRISYNEQFF
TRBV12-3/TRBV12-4	CASSPAGEVGEQYF
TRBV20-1	CSASPGLGEQYF
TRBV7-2	CASSLGMRGGLETQYF
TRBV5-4	CASSLGQATEQYF
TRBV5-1	CASSSDITPGYTF
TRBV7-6	CASSLRLYEKSGANVLTF
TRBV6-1	CASRGQGPENIQYF
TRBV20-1	CSASARPNEKLFF
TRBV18	CASSRRGQQETQYF
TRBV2	CASSIAGLQPLAKNIQYF
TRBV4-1	CASSPRSDHSEQYF
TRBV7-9	CASIPLGSNEKLFF
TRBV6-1	CASRGQAERLQYF